This entry concerns a single TCR beta chain. What it binds is unknown. Extracted from the samples, RNA was reverse transcribed into cDNA to serve as the sequencing template. The protocol was immunoSEQ multiplex PCR, while the TCRdb copy is restricted to in-frame clones and leaves out a portion. The data hold roughly 100,000 clones, with 85% to 90% observed a single time. These data originate in a study of CD8+ T cells in alopecia areata. As for the study in general: Treated patients were given oral tofacitinib, which was dosed at 5 to 10 mg twice daily. Affected scalp percentage set treated patients' severity scores.

Per germline, CDR1 SQVTM and CDR2 ANQGSEA. V gave up 4 bases and J gave up 2 bases, with 12 bases separating them. CDR3 size: 13 residues. Study observations and caveats: Among the top 100, expanded CD8+ clones were significantly decreased by tofacitinib, as was scalp clonality.

Regarding treatment: oral pan-JAK inhibitor, 5-10 mg twice daily. The specimen comprised CD8+ T cells sorted from blood, sampled between weeks 30 and 35, from a patient treated with tofacitinib. This receptor was taken from a human donor with alopecia areata. This chain uses TRBV29-1 with TRBJ2-7; D might be TRBD1 (5 bases). This CDR3 is CSVVPRATYEQYF. The DNA for the CDR3 is TGCAGCGTTGTGCCCAGGGCTACCTACGAGCAGTACTTC.